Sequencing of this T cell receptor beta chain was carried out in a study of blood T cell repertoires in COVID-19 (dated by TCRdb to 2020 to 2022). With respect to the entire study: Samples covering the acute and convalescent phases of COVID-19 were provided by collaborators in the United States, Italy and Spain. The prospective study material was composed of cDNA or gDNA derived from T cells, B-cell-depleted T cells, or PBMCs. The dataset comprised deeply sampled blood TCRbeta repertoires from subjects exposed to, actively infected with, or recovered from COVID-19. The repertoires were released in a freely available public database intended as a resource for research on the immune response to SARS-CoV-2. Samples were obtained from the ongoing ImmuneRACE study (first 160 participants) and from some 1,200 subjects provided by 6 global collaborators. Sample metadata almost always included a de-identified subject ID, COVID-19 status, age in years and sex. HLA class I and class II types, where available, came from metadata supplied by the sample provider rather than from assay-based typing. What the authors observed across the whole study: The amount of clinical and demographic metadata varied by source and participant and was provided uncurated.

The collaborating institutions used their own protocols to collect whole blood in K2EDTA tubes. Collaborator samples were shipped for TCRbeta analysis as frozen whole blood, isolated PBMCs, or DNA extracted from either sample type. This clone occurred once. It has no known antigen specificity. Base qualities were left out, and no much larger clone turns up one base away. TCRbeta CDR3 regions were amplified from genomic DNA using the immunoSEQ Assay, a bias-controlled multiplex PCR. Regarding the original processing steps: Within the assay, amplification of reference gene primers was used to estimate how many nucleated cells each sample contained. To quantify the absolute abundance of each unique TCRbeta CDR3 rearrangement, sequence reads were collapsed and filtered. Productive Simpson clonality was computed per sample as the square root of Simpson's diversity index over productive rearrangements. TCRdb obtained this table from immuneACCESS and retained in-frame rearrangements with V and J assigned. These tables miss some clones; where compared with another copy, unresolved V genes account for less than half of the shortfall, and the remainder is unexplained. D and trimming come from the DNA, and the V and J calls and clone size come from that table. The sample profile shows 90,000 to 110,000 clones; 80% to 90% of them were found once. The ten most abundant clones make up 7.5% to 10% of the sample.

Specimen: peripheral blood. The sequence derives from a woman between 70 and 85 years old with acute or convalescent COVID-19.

The DNA sequence reads TGTGCCACCCGCGCGGGGAACTCCTACGAGCAGTACTTC. Translated, this gives CATRAGNSYEQYF. The rearrangement joined TRBV19 to TRBJ2-7, and the D gene may be TRBD2, 6 bases matching. V loses 10 bases of germline sequence and J loses 0 bases, and the interval between the two ends is 13 bases. Via the germline V gene (reference sequence), CDR1 is LNHDA and CDR2 SQIVND. CDR3 length: 13 amino acids, cysteine to phenylalanine. Only the CDR3 DNA is retained, 39 bases long and in frame from the first base.